Listed here are 3 T cell receptor beta chains from one sample, sequenced in a study of OX40 agonist ivuxolimab in advanced cancers. TCRdb's table, derived via immunoSEQ multiplex PCR, lists solely in-frame clones and lacks some. The sample carries approximately 32,000 clones, less than 90% recorded once. Source: CD4+ or CD8+ T cells sorted from blood, taken in a trial of the OX40 agonist ivuxolimab. These receptors were obtained from an adult with an advanced solid tumor such as melanoma, head and neck, liver or kidney cancer.

The chain joins TRBV7-9 to TRBJ2-3; the D is unclear. In germline, CDR1 is SEHNR, CDR2 FQNEAQ (reference sequence). CDR3 length: 12 amino acids. Trimming removed 1 base at V and 1 base at J, with 0 bases between. CDR3 in DNA: TGTGCCAGCAGCTTAGGCACAGATACGCAGTATTTT. Its translation: CASSLGTDTQYF.

This sequence joins TRBV27 and TRBJ2-7; D possibly corresponds to TRBD1 (6 bases). Germline CDR1 MNHEY, CDR2 SMNVEV (reference sequence). The germline V and J ends were trimmed by 6 bases and 2 bases, with 8 bases remaining between them. CDR3 size: 12 residues. DNA for the CDR3: TGTGCCAGCAGAGCAGGGGCCTACGAGCAGTACTTC. It encodes CASRAGAYEQYF.

The rearrangement joins TRBV7-2 to TRBJ2-1, with 8 bases lining up with TRBD2. V trimming: 5 bases; J trimming: 3 bases; junction bases outside the gene matches: 6. This CDR3 spans 15 amino acids. CDR1 and CDR2 from the germline V gene are SGHTA and FQGNSA. The CDR3 DNA reads as TGTGCCAGCAGCCTTCGGGAGGGGGTCTACAATGAGCAGTTCTTC. Its protein product is CASSLREGVYNEQFF.